The sequence of this T cell receptor beta chain was determined in a study of CD8 T cells in Susac syndrome. Germline values: CDR1 SEHNR, CDR2 FQNEAQ (reference sequence). The ends were cut back, 5 bases at V and 6 bases at J, with 17 bases in the middle. The CDR3 runs to 15 residues. RNA in amounts of roughly 0.5 to 1 ug was reverse transcribed with random hexamers. MiXCR was run by TCRdb on the immunoSEQ multiplex PCR reads, yielding one entry per CDR3 protein. The sample records about 300,000 distinct CDR3 sequences, roughly 85% being singletons. Input material: CD8+ T cells from PBMCs. The sequence derives from a human donor with multiple sclerosis. This sequence joins TRBV7-9 and TRBJ2-1, with D possibly matching TRBD2 (6 bases). CDR3 amino acids: CASSGGSGLSNEQFF. The CDR3 DNA reads TGTGCCAGCAGCGGGGGGTCAGGGTTGTCCAATGAGCAGTTCTTC.